The table lists the clone carrying this T cell receptor (beta chain) with many counts. This sample was included in a study of metastatic and nonmetastatic thyroid tumors. V lost 0 bases to trimming and J lost 3 bases, with 9 bases between them. Germline-derived CDR1 and CDR2 are SQVTM and ANQGSEA. The CDR3 has 14 amino acids. Under the authors' procedure: Using the CDR3 differences seen across clinicopathological groups, the authors built a distant-metastasis classifier for papillary thyroid cancer, which was meant to discriminate distant-metastatic patients. TCRdb re-called clones from the PCR reads using MiXCR. The V and J calls come from TCRdb's annotation, not from the publication. The sample includes 16,000 or so clones, 24% seen only once; the top ten take approximately 13%. All patients were untreated before thyroid surgery.

This clonotype originated in a male donor with papillary thyroid cancer or a benign thyroid nodule (not recorded which). Some clones in this sample may be carry-over from other donors' samples. J is TRBJ2-1 and V is TRBV29-1, with D tentatively TRBD2 (6 bases). The sample comprised tumor tissue. The CDR3 sequence is CSVEDLSGYNEQFF. The CDR3 DNA follows: TGCAGCGTTGAAGATCTTAGCGGCTACAATGAGCAGTTCTTC.